A selection of T cell receptor beta chains follows, all from one sample in a study of a mutant IDH1 vaccine in newly diagnosed glioma. Assay used: immunoSEQ multiplex PCR; TCRdb lists only in-frame clones, some missing. The profile shows roughly 42,000 clones, 80% to 90% of them singletons. No cognate antigen is known for these TCRs. The sequencing used PBMCs, collected from a glioma patient whose treatment included an IDH1 peptide vaccine. Receptors originate from a man aged 35-49 years with glioma. The CDR3 runs from the conserved cysteine through the conserved F or W. The D gene is left open where the match is weak. The listing skips clone size in some rows; elsewhere it reads once, few, many or a size class.

.,TRBD1,TRBJ1-2,TRBV5-1,CASSLVPGTVTTGYTF,TGCGCCAGCAGCTTGGTCCCTGGGACAGTCACAACTGGCTACACCTTC
.,.,TRBJ2-5,TRBV6-6,CASSYSTAFSETQYF,TGTGCCAGCAGTTATTCGACAGCGTTTTCGGAGACCCAGTACTTC
.,TRBD2,TRBJ2-2,TRBV15,CATSRPTSPRQELFF,TGTGCCACCAGCAGACCGACTAGCCCTCGTCAGGAGCTGTTTTTT
.,TRBD1,TRBJ1-2,TRBV7-2,CASSSRPGQGYGYTF,TGTGCCAGCAGCTCGAGACCGGGACAGGGATATGGCTACACCTTC
.,TRBD1,TRBJ2-5,TRBV19,CASSGTAGETQYF,TGTGCCAGTAGCGGGACAGCCGGAGAGACCCAGTACTTC
.,.,TRBJ1-2,TRBV9,CASSVVIESSRHYGYTF,TGTGCCAGCAGCGTAGTAATAGAATCCTCCAGACACTATGGCTACACCTTC
.,.,TRBJ2-7,TRBV4-1,CASSPQEGYEQYF,TGCGCCAGCAGCCCTCAAGAGGGCTACGAGCAGTACTTC
.,TRBD2,TRBJ2-5,TRBV27,CASSLVGGNQETQYF,TGTGCCAGCAGTTTGGTGGGGGGGAACCAAGAGACCCAGTACTTC
.,.,TRBJ2-3,TRBV10-3,CAIAGASTDTQYF,TGTGCCATCGCCGGGGCTAGCACAGATACGCAGTATTTT
.,TRBD1,TRBJ2-7,TRBV10-3,CAISAKGQGIIEQYF,TGTGCCATCAGTGCCAAGGGACAGGGTATCATCGAGCAGTACTTC
.,.,TRBJ2-2,TRBV5-4,CASSSEKGYTGELFF,TGTGCCAGCAGCTCAGAGAAGGGATACACCGGGGAGCTGTTTTTT
once,.,TRBJ2-3,TRBV6-6,CASSRGPDTDTQYF,TGTGCCAGCAGCAGAGGACCGGACACAGATACGCAGTATTTT
.,TRBD1,TRBJ2-7,TRBV19,CASSTAGTGSYEQYF,TGTGCCAGTAGTACAGCCGGGACAGGCTCCTACGAGCAGTACTTC
.,.,TRBJ1-1,TRBV18,CASSSDSLGSTEAFF,TGTGCCAGCTCATCAGACAGCTTAGGAAGCACTGAAGCTTTCTTT
.,.,TRBJ2-3,TRBV5-4,CASSFESGDTQYF,TGTGCCAGCAGCTTTGAGAGTGGAGATACGCAGTATTTT
.,.,TRBJ2-7,TRBV4-1,CASSPVGRQSAEQYF,TGCGCCAGCAGCCCCGTGGGAAGGCAATCTGCCGAGCAGTACTTC
.,TRBD1,TRBJ1-5,TRBV6-5,CASSSGQGALNQPQHF,TGTGCCAGCAGTTCGGGACAGGGGGCGCTCAATCAGCCCCAGCATTTT
few,.,TRBJ2-6,TRBV7-3,CASSSGTSAGANVLTF,TGTGCCAGCAGCTCTGGGACTTCCGCTGGGGCCAACGTCCTGACTTTC
once,TRBD1,TRBJ2-2,TRBV15,CATRRTGLGDTGELFF,TGTGCCACCAGAAGGACAGGGTTGGGAGACACCGGGGAGCTGTTTTTT
.,.,TRBJ2-5,TRBV5-1,CASSLGAGETQYF,TGCGCCAGCAGCTTGGGGGCGGGGGAGACCCAGTACTTC
.,.,TRBJ1-4,TRBV23-1,CASSPWGVNEKLFF,TGCGCCAGCAGTCCTTGGGGAGTCAATGAAAAACTGTTTTTT
.,.,TRBJ2-7,TRBV28,CASSQGGLYEQYF,TGTGCCAGCAGTCAAGGGGGGTTGTACGAGCAGTACTTC
.,.,TRBJ1-1,TRBV4-1,CASSQEGITGGTEAFF,TGCGCCAGCAGCCAAGAAGGGATTACGGGGGGCACTGAAGCTTTCTTT
.,.,TRBJ1-5,TRBV10-2,CASSPTGSNQPQHF,TGCGCCAGCAGTCCGACAGGAAGCAATCAGCCCCAGCATTTT
.,.,TRBJ2-3,TRBV6-6,CASSYSGGMGTDTQYF,TGTGCCAGCAGTTACTCTGGGGGGATGGGCACAGATACGCAGTATTTT
few,.,TRBJ1-1,TRBV29-1,CSARVGSEAFF,TGCAGCGCTCGGGTGGGTTCTGAAGCTTTCTTT
.,.,TRBJ1-2,TRBV6-6,CASQIFYGYTF,TGTGCCAGCCAGATTTTCTATGGCTACACCTTC
.,.,TRBJ2-1,TRBV2,CASSPGRAGHYNEQFF,TGTGCCAGCAGTCCGGGGAGAGCGGGACACTACAATGAGCAGTTCTTC
.,.,TRBJ1-1,TRBV4-1,CASSQGQLNTEAFF,TGCGCCAGCAGCCAAGGTCAGTTAAACACTGAAGCTTTCTTT
.,.,TRBJ2-3,TRBV5-1,CASSSDRTDTQYF,TGCGCCAGCAGCTCCGACCGCACAGATACGCAGTATTTT
.,.,TRBJ1-2,TRBV6-6,CASSLAYGYTF,TGTGCCAGCAGTTTGGCCTATGGCTACACCTTC
.,.,TRBJ2-5,TRBV7-3,CASSSSGRETQYF,TGTGCCAGCAGCTCCTCCGGACGAGAGACCCAGTACTTC
.,TRBD1,TRBJ2-7,TRBV7-2,CASSLMTGGIYEQYF,TGTGCCAGCAGCTTAATGACAGGGGGCATCTACGAGCAGTACTTC
few,TRBD1,TRBJ1-1,TRBV6-4,CARSTGVTEAFF,TGTGCCAGATCTACAGGGGTCACTGAAGCTTTCTTT
.,.,TRBJ2-2,TRBV7-9,CASSSGAGANTGELFF,TGTGCCAGCAGCTCAGGGGCGGGGGCGAACACCGGGGAGCTGTTTTTT
.,.,TRBJ2-1,TRBV6-5,CASSYSQGAYNEQFF,TGTGCCAGCAGTTACTCACAGGGAGCCTACAATGAGCAGTTCTTC
.,.,TRBJ1-4,TRBV27,CASSSRGGWGEKLFF,TGTGCCAGCAGTTCCCGGGGGGGGTGGGGTGAAAAACTGTTTTTT
.,.,TRBJ1-1,TRBV5-1,CASSSANTEAFF,TGCGCCAGCAGCTCCGCGAACACTGAAGCTTTCTTT
.,TRBD1,TRBJ2-5,TRBV12-5,CASGTGSVATQYF,TGTGCTAGTGGGACAGGGTCGGTCGCGACCCAGTACTTC
.,.,TRBJ2-3,TRBV19,CASSIRGGWTDTQYF,TGTGCCAGTAGTATTCGAGGGGGTTGGACAGATACGCAGTATTTT
.,TRBD1,TRBJ1-5,TRBV19,CASSQTGRSNQPQHF,TGTGCCAGTAGTCAGACAGGGCGGAGCAATCAGCCCCAGCATTTT
.,TRBD2,TRBJ2-3,TRBV27,CASWESGRWTDTQYF,TGTGCCAGCTGGGAAAGCGGGAGGTGGACAGATACGCAGTATTTT
.,TRBD2,TRBJ2-1,TRBV5-6,CASSLSKLAGVYNEQFF,TGTGCCAGCAGCTTATCAAAGCTAGCGGGAGTATACAATGAGCAGTTCTTC
once,.,TRBJ2-2,TRBV23-1,CASSQVGTNTGELFF,TGCGCCAGCAGTCAAGTGGGTACGAACACCGGGGAGCTGTTTTTT